This TCR beta chain was documented in a study of OX40 agonist ivuxolimab in advanced cancers. Study-wide background: Patients in the trial were receiving intravenous ivuxolimab every 2 weeks, at doses of 0.01 to 10 mg/kg. Findings and caveats of the study: Among T cells, CD8+ cells averaged more expanded clones than CD4+ cells. Individuals who were partial responders at 0.1-3.0 mg/kg had clonal expansion that ranked among the lowest.

Systemic immunosuppression or a history of autoimmune disease excluded patients. The CDR3 length is 12 residues. Trimming removed 8 bases at V and 7 bases at J, with 15 bases between. CDR1 is ENHRY, CDR2 SYGVKD, per germline. TCRdb's copy holds only in-frame clones and misses some; the assay was immunoSEQ multiplex PCR. The sample lists some 74,000 clones, 90% to 95% occurring once. As regards this clone: Its antigen is unidentified.

Specimen: CD4+ or CD8+ T cells sorted from blood, collected in a trial of the OX40 agonist ivuxolimab. The clonotype comes from an adult with an advanced solid tumor such as melanoma, head and neck, liver or kidney cancer. The rearrangement links TRBV10-3 to TRBJ2-7; maybe TRBD2 (6 bases). CDR3 sequence: CAIGTPKGEQYF. The CDR3 DNA reads as TGTGCCATCGGGACTCCTAAGGGGGAGCAGTACTTC.